These 23 T cell receptor beta chains were sequenced from one sample in a study of post-analysis software for immune sequencing data. For these TCRs, the target antigens are not known. Study-level findings and limits: Roughly 5 TRBV segments occurring more often in patients than controls included TRBV5-6, TRBV5-1 and TRBV20-1.

Each TCR beta cDNA library carried unique molecular identifiers. TCRdb re-analysed the PCR reads in MiXCR, keeping a single row per CDR3 protein. This sample carries over 300,000 distinct CDR3 sequences, about a third of them seen once, and the ten largest clones take roughly an eighth. The specimen sequenced was blood. The receptor source for this set is a girl under 18 with multiple sclerosis.

This clonotype showed up many times. This chain links TRBV7-9 with TRBJ2-1, with 7 bases matching TRBD2. CDR1 is SEHNR and CDR2 is FQNEAQ in the germline V gene (reference sequence). Unmatched junction bases numbered 4, after V lost 1 base and J lost 4 bases. The CDR3 is made up of 15 amino acids. CDR3 in amino acids: CASSLGGGLYNEQFF. The CDR3 bases are TGTGCCAGCAGCTTAGGGGGGGGACTGTACAATGAGCAGTTCTTC.

CDR3 sequence: CASSTSGGIQETQYF. The CDR3 DNA reads as TGTGCCAGCAGTACTAGCGGGGGGATCCAAGAGACCCAGTACTTC. The chain combines TRBV25-1 with TRBJ2-5, with TRBD2 matching 12 bases. The CDR3 consists of 15 residues. V shed 5 bases and J 1 base; nucleotides not matched to a gene: 2. CDR1 is MGHDK, CDR2 SYGVNS, per germline. The complete variable domain, with remaining parts taken from reference TRBV25-1 and TRBJ2-5, reads EADIYQTPRYLVIGTGKKITLECSQTMGHDKMYWYQQDPGMELHLIHYSYGVNSTEKGDLSSESTVSRIRTEHFPLTLESARPSHTSQYLCASSTSGGIQETQYFGPGTRLLVL.

The CDR3 reads CASSRDQETQYF. Written as DNA, the CDR3 is TGCGCCAGCAGCCGAGATCAAGAGACCCAGTACTTC. The chain is built from TRBV5-1 and TRBJ2-5; D not resolved. Trimming cost V 4 bases and J 2 bases, with 6 bases left between them. CDR1 is SGHRS and CDR2 is YFSETQ in the germline V gene. There are 12 residues in the CDR3.

Worth noting for this clonotype: This clone may be a read error of a much larger clone one base away. This chain links TRBV10-3 with TRBJ2-1; the D call may be TRBD1 or TRBD2 (5 bases each). Per the germline V gene, CDR1 is ENHRY and CDR2 is SYGVKD. Trimming removed 5 bases from V and 0 bases from J, with 11 bases in between. The CDR3 runs 15 residues. For the CDR3, the DNA is TGTGCCATCAGTAGGGACGGGAACTCCTACAATGAGCAGTTCTTC. The encoded protein is CAISRDGNSYNEQFF.

This clonotype was recorded a few times. The J gene is TRBJ2-5, the V gene TRBV18; D is undetermined. V was pared by 1 base and J by 5 bases, with 8 bases between. CDR1 is KGHSH, CDR2 LQKENI, per germline. The CDR3 totals 13 residues. CDR3 residues: CASSPQEGETQYF. CDR3 sequence (DNA): TGTGCCAGCTCACCACAGGAAGGGGAGACCCAGTACTTC.

This clonotype was seen only a few times. This chain links TRBV4-1 with TRBJ2-7, with 11 bases fitting TRBD2. Germline loops: CDR1 MGHRA, CDR2 YSYEKL. CDR3 size: 16 residues. V was clipped by 0 bases and J by 3 bases; unmatched bases: 4. The CDR3: CASSQERTSGFYEQYF. In nucleotides, the CDR3 is TGCGCCAGCAGCCAAGAAAGGACTAGCGGGTTCTACGAGCAGTACTTC.

V gene TRBV4-1 combines with J gene TRBJ2-7; 12 bases fit TRBD2. Germline V lookup: CDR1 MGHRA, CDR2 YSYEKL. CDR3 length: 15 residues. After removal of 6 bases from V and 1 base from J, the junction contained 4 bases not matched to a gene. The CDR3 sequence is CASSETSGGSYEQYF. Written as DNA, the CDR3 is TGCGCCAGCAGTGAGACTAGCGGGGGATCCTACGAGCAGTACTTC.

This clonotype was detected only a few times. This chain joins TRBV10-3 and TRBJ1-5; weak D call: TRBD1 (6 bases). The CDR3 is made up of 13 amino acids. Germline CDR1 reads ENHRY; CDR2 reads SYGVKD. V dropped 4 bases and J dropped 5 bases, with 9 bases sitting between them. Here the CDR3 DNA reads TGTGCCATCAGTGGGGCAGGGGATCAGCCCCAGCATTTT. Translated: CAISGAGDQPQHF.

This clonotype came up a few times. The chain links TRBV12-3 or TRBV12-4 to TRBJ1-2, with TRBD1 identical over 9 bases. CDR3 length equals 15 residues. J was trimmed by 6 bases and V by 5 bases; bases with no gene match: 10. CDR3 amino acids: CASSTNNRGRNGYTF. The CDR3 DNA reads TGTGCCAGCAGTACCAACAACAGGGGGCGGAATGGCTACACCTTC.

There are a few counts of this clonotype. The rearrangement joins TRBV5-1 to TRBJ1-6; no clear D. The CDR3 extends over 14 amino acids. Looked up from germline, CDR1 is SGHRS and CDR2 is YFSETQ. Trimming stripped 0 bases from V and 7 bases from J, with 8 bases between. In DNA, the CDR3 is TGCGCCAGCAGCTTGGCAGCGACCAATTCACCCCTCCACTTT. As protein: CASSLAATNSPLHF. Complete variable domain (other parts from reference TRBV5-1 and TRBJ1-6): KAGVTQTPRYLIKTRGQQVTLSCSPISGHRSVSWYQQTPGQGLQFLFEYFSETQRNKGNFPGRFSGRQFSNSRSEMNVSTLELGDSALYLCASSLAATNSPLHFGNGTRLTVT.

V usage is TRBV5-1 and J usage is TRBJ2-3; tentative D call: TRBD1 (5 bases). The CDR3 spans 14 residues. V lost 4 bases, J lost 6 bases, and 15 bases lay in between. The germline gives CDR1 SGHRS, CDR2 YFSETQ. The DNA for the CDR3 is TGCGCCAGCAGCCGCTTTGACAGTAAGGATACGCAGTATTTT. It encodes CASSRFDSKDTQYF.

This clonotype was observed a few times. The rearrangement uses TRBV7-9 and TRBJ2-1, with a tentative D call TRBD1 (6 bases). The length of the CDR3 is 13 residues. Germline V CDR1 and CDR2: SEHNR, FQNEAQ (reference sequence). Trimming took off 8 bases at V and 4 bases at J, with 12 bases between the two ends. The CDR3 protein is CASGDTEYNEQFF. The CDR3 bases are TGTGCCAGCGGGGACACAGAATACAATGAGCAGTTCTTC.

This clonotype has at least ten counts. The chain uses TRBV10-2 and TRBJ2-5; D call uncertain. Germline V gives CDR1 WSHSY, CDR2 SAAADI. The CDR3 extends over 12 amino acids. V lost 6 bases and J 5 bases, leaving 10 bases between the germline ends. The CDR3 is CASSTSGETQYF. The CDR3 region has the DNA TGCGCCAGCAGCACATCTGGGGAGACCCAGTACTTC.

This chain uses TRBV3-1 with TRBJ2-1; TRBD2 matches at 11 bases. This CDR3 comprises 16 residues. The germline CDR1 and CDR2 sequences are LGHDT and YNNKEL (reference sequence). V was pared by 0 bases and J by 9 bases, with 7 bases of the junction left unmatched. Here the CDR3 reads CASSQERLAGGGEQFF. For the CDR3, the DNA is TGTGCCAGCAGCCAAGAAAGGCTAGCGGGGGGAGGTGAGCAGTTCTTC.

The sample holds a few counts of this clonotype. This chain connects TRBV6-5 to TRBJ1-2; 8 nucleotides match TRBD1. This CDR3 is built from 13 residues. CDR1 and CDR2 from the germline V gene are MNHEY and SVGAGI. With V trimmed by 4 bases and J by 9 bases, 7 bases remained unmatched. The DNA of the CDR3 is TGTGCCAGCAGTTCCCACGGACAGGGCAGCTACACCTTC. It is translated as CASSSHGQGSYTF.

The V gene is TRBV12-3 or TRBV12-4, the J gene TRBJ1-2; tentative D call: TRBD1 (5 bases). The V and J ends lost 6 bases and 6 bases respectively, with 14 bases between them. The CDR3 covers 13 residues. In DNA, the CDR3 is TGTGCCAGCAGGGGCCCCGGGACCCATGGCTACACCTTC. It specifies CASRGPGTHGYTF.

This clonotype has a handful of counts. This chain links TRBV11-2 with TRBJ2-7; D might be TRBD2 (7 bases). CDR3 size: 15 residues. Germline assignment: CDR1 SGHAT and CDR2 FQNNGV. Trimming took off 2 bases at V and 5 bases at J, with 16 bases between the two ends. CDR3 residues: CASSLTAGAYHEQYF. DNA of the CDR3: TGTGCCAGCAGCTTAACCGCGGGGGCCTATCACGAGCAGTACTTC. The full variable domain, with the rest looked up from reference TRBV11-2 and TRBJ2-7, is EAGVAQSPRYKIIEKRQSVAFWCNPISGHATLYWYQQILGQGPKLLIQFQNNGVVDDSQLPKDRFSAERLKGVDSTLKIQPAKLEDSAVYLCASSLTAGAYHEQYFGPGTRLTVT.

V is TRBV4-1 and J is TRBJ1-1; D gene unclear. In germline, CDR1 is MGHRA, CDR2 YSYEKL. V dropped 0 bases and J dropped 6 bases, with 8 bases sitting between them. The CDR3 has 13 amino acids. Written as DNA, the CDR3 is TGCGCCAGCAGCCAAGATCCTGGGCCTGAAGCTTTCTTT. Translation: CASSQDPGPEAFF.

V gene TRBV7-6 combines with J gene TRBJ2-7; D is unresolved. V dropped 1 base and J dropped 3 bases, with 13 bases sitting between them. Germline CDR1 reads SGHVS; CDR2 reads FNYEAQ. CDR3 length: 15 residues. CDR3 DNA: TGTGCCAGCAGCTTAGGCGGCAGCAGGAGCTACGAGCAGTACTTC. Translation: CASSLGGSRSYEQYF.

The chain links TRBV12-3 or TRBV12-4 to TRBJ2-2; perhaps TRBD1 as D (5 bases). The germline V and J ends were trimmed by 5 bases and 6 bases, with 10 bases remaining between them. This CDR3 comprises 13 residues. CDR3 DNA sequence: TGTGCCAGCAGTCCAGGGCTTCCCGGGGAGCTGTTTTTT. The encoded protein is CASSPGLPGELFF.

This chain joins TRBV3-1 and TRBJ1-6, with TRBD1 as a possible D gene (6 bases). The CDR3 consists of 13 residues. V was shortened by 4 bases and J by 12 bases, with 13 bases between the two germline ends. Germline V gene lookup returns CDR1 LGHDT and CDR2 YNNKEL (reference sequence). CDR3 in DNA: TGTGCCAGCAGCCCCACAATACAGGGACCCCTCCACTTT. It specifies CASSPTIQGPLHF.

The chain employs TRBV7-2 and TRBJ1-1, with 7 positions matching TRBD1. V lost 5 bases and J lost 0; bases outside the gene matches: 6. Germline CDR1 reads SGHTA; CDR2 reads FQGNSA. The CDR3 runs to 15 residues. The CDR3 bases are TGTGCCAGCAGCCCTCAGGGGGTACTGAACACTGAAGCTTTCTTT. It encodes CASSPQGVLNTEAFF. Looking up the rest from reference TRBV7-2 and TRBJ1-1 gives the full variable domain: GAGVSQSPSNKVTEKGKDVELRCDPISGHTALYWYRQSLGQGLEFLIYFQGNSAPDKSGLPSDRFSAERTGGSVSTLTIQRTQQEDSAVYLCASSPQGVLNTEAFFGQGTRLTVV.

In this sample, this clonotype turned up a few times. The rearrangement joins TRBV27 to TRBJ1-1; D is unclear. Germline CDR1 and CDR2: MNHEY and SMNVEV (reference sequence). V dropped 5 bases and J dropped 1 base, with 14 bases sitting between them. The CDR3 is made up of 15 amino acids. CDR3: CASSPGSLWNTEAFF. The CDR3 DNA follows: TGTGCCAGCAGTCCGGGGTCCCTGTGGAACACTGAAGCTTTCTTT.